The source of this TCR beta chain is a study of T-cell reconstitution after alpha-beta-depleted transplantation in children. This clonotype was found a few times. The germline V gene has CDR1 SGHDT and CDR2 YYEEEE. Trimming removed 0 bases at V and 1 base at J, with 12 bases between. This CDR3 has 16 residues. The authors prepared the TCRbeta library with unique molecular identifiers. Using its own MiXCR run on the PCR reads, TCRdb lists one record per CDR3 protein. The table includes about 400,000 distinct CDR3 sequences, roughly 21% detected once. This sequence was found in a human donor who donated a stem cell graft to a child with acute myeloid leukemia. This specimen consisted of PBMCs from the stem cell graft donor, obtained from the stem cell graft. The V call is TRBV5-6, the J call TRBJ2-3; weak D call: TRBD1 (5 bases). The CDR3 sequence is CASSLGGAARTDTQYF. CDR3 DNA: TGTGCCAGCAGCTTGGGGGGCGCTGCTCGCACAGATACGCAGTATTTT.